These 30 T cell receptor beta chains share one sample of origin, sequenced in a study of blood T cells in healthy people across ages. A sample-barcoded 5' primer and a J-beta primer mix were used in a second PCR of about 7 to 11 cycles. TCRdb re-called the 5' RACE reads with MiXCR, one entry per CDR3 protein. The table shows over 700,000 distinct CDR3 sequences, with around 25% occurring only once. Separately, the same data were catalogued under a study of T cells of mothers and their children.

Sequencing used blood. These TCRs come from a boy younger than 18 in good health.

This clonotype was counted only a few times. V and J are TRBV9 and TRBJ2-1; D ambiguous. The DNA end is a closer match to TRBJ2-5, so the J assignment may be wrong. Per germline, CDR1 SGDLS and CDR2 YYNGEE. The CDR3 covers 13 residues. The CDR3 here is CASSVAPGQTQYF. DNA for the CDR3: TGTGCCAGCAGCGTTGCCCCCGGGCAGACCCAGTACTTC.

The chain carries TRBV6-6 and TRBJ1-4; no clear D. The germline V gene encodes CDR1 MNHNY and CDR2 SVGAGI (reference sequence). The V end lost 0 bases, the J end lost 7 bases, and 9 bases lay between the germline ends. This CDR3 contains 14 residues. CDR3 in amino acids: CASSYSVASEKLFF. CDR3 coding DNA: TGTGCCAGCAGTTACTCGGTGGCGAGTGAAAAACTGTTTTTT.

This clonotype was seen once. This sequence joins TRBV9 and TRBJ2-7, with D perhaps TRBD1 or TRBD2 (5 bases each). CDR3 length equals 14 residues. The germline V and J ends were trimmed by 2 bases and 2 bases, with 11 bases remaining between them. Looked up from germline, CDR1 is SGDLS and CDR2 is YYNGEE. The CDR3 spells CASSVGTRTYEQYF. The CDR3 coding sequence is TGTGCCAGCAGCGTCGGGACGCGAACCTACGAGCAGTACTTC.

This clonotype was seen a handful of times. The genes are TRBV28 and TRBJ1-1; TRBD1 is a possible D gene (5 bases). The CDR3 is 16 amino acids. Trimming shortened V by 6 bases and J by 3 bases, and 20 bases separated the two germline ends. Germline V gives CDR1 MDHEN, CDR2 SYDVKM. CDR3 DNA: TGTGCCAGCAGGCAGGGCCAACGGGGAGGGTACACTGAAGCTTTCTTT. Its translation: CASRQGQRGGYTEAFF.

This clonotype was detected once. A clone one base away is much larger, so this may be a read error. The chain is built from TRBV28 and TRBJ2-5, with D perhaps TRBD1 (5 bases). The CDR3 covers 14 residues. The V gene's germline CDR1 is MDHEN and CDR2 SYDVKM. The CDR3 bases are TGTGCCAGCAGCCCCGGACAATCTCAAGAGACCGAGTACTTC. Protein sequence: CASSPGQSQETEYF. The full variable domain, rest sourced from reference TRBV28 and TRBJ2-5, is DVKVTQSSRYLVKRTGEKVFLECVQDMDHENMFWYRQDPGLGLRLIYFSYDVKMKEKGDIPEGYSVSREKKERFSLILESASTNQTSMYLCASSPGQSQETEYFGPGTRLLVL.

This clonotype was counted only a few times. This chain links TRBV12-5 with TRBJ2-2, with 9 bases matching TRBD1. The ends lost 3 bases at V and 5 bases at J; junction bases unmatched: 13. The CDR3 is 18 amino acids. Germline values: CDR1 LGHNT, CDR2 FRNRAP. The DNA of the CDR3 is TGTGCTAGTGGTTTTGCTAGACCGGGACAGGGTCGGACCGGGGAGCTGTTTTTT. Translated, it gives CASGFARPGQGRTGELFF.

In its sample, this clonotype was seen a few times. This chain joins TRBV29-1 and TRBJ1-1; D is ambiguous. The V end was cut by 6 bases, the J end by 4 bases, with 9 bases between. The germline CDR1 and CDR2 sequences are SQVTM and ANQGSEA. This CDR3 is 11 amino acids long. The CDR3 reads CSVSGSTEAFF. DNA of the CDR3: TGCAGCGTCTCCGGGAGCACTGAAGCTTTCTTT.

The chain uses TRBV11-2 and TRBJ2-7; 10 nucleotides align to TRBD1. Germline V gene sequence: CDR1 SGHAT, CDR2 FQNNGV. The CDR3 consists of 15 residues. With V trimmed by 8 bases and J by 6 bases, 13 bases remained unmatched. The CDR3 region is CASEAPGTGAPEQYF. The CDR3 nucleotides are TGTGCCAGCGAAGCGCCAGGGACAGGGGCTCCCGAGCAGTACTTC.

V gene TRBV20-1 combines with J gene TRBJ2-1; D unresolved. The CDR3 has 16 amino acids. Between the trimmed V and J ends, which lost 6 bases and 8 bases, there was a span of 26 bases. Per the germline V gene, CDR1 is DFQATT and CDR2 is SNEGSKA (reference sequence). The CDR3 DNA sequence: TGCAGTGCCAAGTCGGCCGAGGTGCTGAGAATCGATGAGCAGTTCTTC. The encoded protein is CSAKSAEVLRIDEQFF.

This rearrangement joins TRBV4-3 to TRBJ2-7, with TRBD1 matching 10 bases. The germline V gene encodes CDR1 LGHNA and CDR2 YSLEER. J lost 4 bases, V lost 1 base, and 4 bases had no gene match. The CDR3 has 15 amino acids. CDR3 coding DNA: TGCGCCAGCAGCCAAGGGGACAGGGGCTGGTACGAGCAGTACTTC. Its protein product is CASSQGDRGWYEQYF.

This clonotype was seen only a few times. The rearrangement links TRBV28 to TRBJ1-1; TRBD1 matches at 7 bases. Trimming cost V 10 bases and J 1 base; bases outside gene matches: 9. Germline assignment: CDR1 MDHEN and CDR2 SYDVKM. The CDR3 contains 14 residues. The CDR3 spells CATRGGGRNTEAFF. CDR3 coding DNA: TGTGCCACCCGAGGAGGGGGCAGGAACACTGAAGCTTTCTTT.

This sequence joins TRBV28 and TRBJ1-2, with 7 bases that match TRBD1. Germline lookup yields CDR1 MDHEN and CDR2 SYDVKM. The ends lost 3 bases at V and 7 bases at J; junction bases unmatched: 8. The CDR3 runs 14 residues. The CDR3 protein is CASSFRTGAPGYTF. In nucleotides, the CDR3 is TGTGCCAGCAGTTTTCGCACAGGGGCTCCTGGCTACACCTTC.

The rearrangement uses TRBV2 and TRBJ2-5; 12 positions match TRBD2. The CDR3 has 16 residues. CDR1 and CDR2 (germline): SNHLY, FYNNEI. Germline trimming cut 3 bases from V and 5 bases from J; bases unmatched to any gene: 7. This CDR3 reads CASSDPSGRAGETQYF. The CDR3 region has the DNA TGTGCCAGCAGTGATCCTAGCGGGAGGGCCGGGGAGACCCAGTACTTC.

The rearrangement uses TRBV13 and TRBJ2-7; 7 nucleotides agree with TRBD1. The CDR3 totals 15 residues. Losses at the gene ends were 5 bases for V and 0 bases for J; bases not matched to a gene: 7. Germline V gene sequence: CDR1 PRHDT, CDR2 FYEKMQ (reference sequence). The CDR3: CASSQGQAYSYEQYF. CDR3 bases: TGTGCCAGCAGCCAAGGACAGGCGTACTCCTACGAGCAGTACTTC.

The gene calls are TRBV20-1 and TRBJ1-1, with D possibly being TRBD1 (6 bases). The V gene's germline CDR1 is DFQATT and CDR2 SNEGSKA (reference sequence). Deletions cut 6 bases from V and 0 bases from J, with 14 bases between. This CDR3 contains 14 residues. CDR3 coding DNA: TGCAGTGCCGTAGCCAGGGGCATGAACACTGAAGCTTTCTTT. Protein sequence: CSAVARGMNTEAFF.

This clonotype was counted many times. The genes are TRBV7-2 and TRBJ2-7, with TRBD2 matching 14 bases. CDR1 is SGHTA, CDR2 FQGNSA, per germline. This CDR3 contains 15 residues. V was pared by 5 bases and J by 1 base, with 1 base of the junction left unmatched. The CDR3 protein is CASSRLAGGSYEQYF. The CDR3 DNA sequence: TGTGCCAGCAGCCGACTAGCGGGGGGGTCCTACGAGCAGTACTTC.

The chain uses TRBV28 and TRBJ2-5, with no clear D. The J call could be wrong; TRBJ2-7 is a better fit for the DNA end. Germline V gives CDR1 MDHEN, CDR2 SYDVKM. CDR3 length: 13 amino acids. In DNA, the CDR3 is TGTGCCACCCATATGTATGCCACCTACGAGCAGTACTTC. The encoded protein is CATHMYATYEQYF.

This chain links TRBV29-1 with TRBJ2-5, with a possible D match to TRBD2 (5 bases). This CDR3 spans 11 amino acids. Trimming shortened V by 6 bases and J by 7 bases, and 12 bases separated the two germline ends. Germline V lookup: CDR1 SQVTM, CDR2 ANQGSEA. DNA for the CDR3: TGCAGCGTCGACCGCCGGGGGACCCAGTACTTC. It specifies CSVDRRGTQYF.

The genes are TRBV20-1 and TRBJ2-1; no reliable D call. Near its end, the DNA agrees better with TRBJ2-5, so the J call may be wrong. From germline, CDR1 is DFQATT and CDR2 SNEGSKA (reference sequence). The CDR3 length is 14 residues. The DNA for the CDR3 is TGCAGTGCTGTGGTCCCCCGCCGTCAAGAGACCCAGTACTTC. Translating gives CSAVVPRRQETQYF.

This clonotype turned up a few times. The J gene is TRBJ2-3, the V gene TRBV11-3, with 10 positions matching TRBD2. The CDR3 sequence is 19 residues long. Trimming at V came to 5 bases and at J to 1 base, leaving 15 bases not matched to a gene. Germline CDR1 SGHNT, CDR2 YENEEA. CDR3 in DNA: TGTGCCAGCAGCGGCCTTGCCGCGGAAGGACTAGCGGGCACAGATACGCAGTATTTT. Its translation: CASSGLAAEGLAGTDTQYF.

This clonotype has more than one count but fewer than ten. The V and J genes are TRBV11-2 and TRBJ2-5; no firm D call. With the DNA end fitting TRBJ2-1 better, the J assignment may be wrong. In germline, CDR1 is SGHAT, CDR2 FQNNGV. The CDR3 has 12 residues. CDR3 sequence: CASSSSSSEQFF. The CDR3 coding sequence is TGTGCCAGCAGCTCTTCCTCGAGTGAGCAGTTCTTC.

Only a few counts were recorded for this clonotype. The chain links TRBV3-1 to TRBJ2-5; 7 positions match TRBD1. CDR3 size: 15 residues. V lost 5 bases and J lost 4; bases outside the gene matches: 10. The germline gives CDR1 LGHDT, CDR2 YNNKEL (reference sequence). For the CDR3, the DNA is TGTGCCAGCAGCGACCGACAGGGAATGGGAGAGACCCAGTACTTC. Amino acids: CASSDRQGMGETQYF.

This clonotype was counted between two and nine times. One junction end disagrees with the germline gene, perhaps due to a read error. The chain links TRBV5-1 to TRBJ2-7; the D is unclear. The germline CDR1 and CDR2 sequences are SGHRS and YFSETQ. This CDR3 has 12 residues. The CDR3 is CASSADNYEQHF. CDR3 DNA sequence: TGCGCCAGCAGCGCCGACAACTACGAGCAGCACTTC. The whole variable domain, filled in from reference TRBV5-1 and TRBJ2-7, reads KAGVTQTPRYLIKTRGQQVTLSCSPISGHRSVSWYQQTPGQGLQFLFEYFSETQRNKGNFPGRFSGRQFSNSRSEMNVSTLELGDSALYLCASSADNYEQHFGPGTRLTVT.

The DNA of the CDR3 is TGTGCCAGCAGTTTAGGGGGTGGGGGGGGAATACTCACAGATACGCAGTATTTT. Residues: CASSLGGGGGILTDTQYF. The chain has TRBV27 and TRBJ2-3; 7 bases are shared with TRBD2. The CDR3 has 18 residues. From germline, CDR1 is MNHEY and CDR2 SMNVEV (reference sequence). Losses at the gene ends were 2 bases for V and 2 bases for J; bases not matched to a gene: 13.

The chain joins TRBV29-1 to TRBJ2-1, with 8 nucleotides matching TRBD2. With V trimmed by 7 bases and J by 1 base, 15 bases remained unmatched. This CDR3 contains 17 residues. Germline V gene sequence: CDR1 SQVTM, CDR2 ANQGSEA. The DNA of the CDR3 is TGCAGCGGTCAGGTGGCTAGCGGGCTAAAATCCTACAATGAGCAGTTCTTC. Encoded protein: CSGQVASGLKSYNEQFF.

This clonotype was seen a few times. This chain joins TRBV6-5 and TRBJ2-7; TRBD1 aligns across 8 bases. V trimming: 10 bases; J trimming: 2 bases; junction bases outside the gene matches: 13. Looked up from germline, CDR1 is MNHEY and CDR2 is SVGAGI. CDR3 length: 15 amino acids. This CDR3 is CATRPRDRRTYEQYF. CDR3 in DNA: TGTGCCACCAGACCCCGGGACAGGCGCACCTACGAGCAGTACTTC.

The rearrangement uses TRBV2 and TRBJ2-2; TRBD2 agrees at 13 bases. Trimming cost V 10 bases and J 5 bases; bases outside gene matches: 13. There are 17 residues in the CDR3. Per germline, CDR1 SNHLY and CDR2 FYNNEI. In nucleotides, the CDR3 is TGTGCCAACTATAAGGGACTAGCGGGGCAGTGGACCGGGGAGCTGTTTTTT. Protein sequence: CANYKGLAGQWTGELFF.

This clonotype appeared a few times. This CDR3 reads CASSLVPLTSGANVLTF. CDR3 bases: TGTGCCAGCAGCTTGGTACCGTTAACTTCTGGGGCCAACGTCCTGACTTTC. The rearrangement joins TRBV5-6 to TRBJ2-6; D is unclear. Germline V gene lookup returns CDR1 SGHDT and CDR2 YYEEEE. V was cut by 0 bases and J by 1 base, with 11 bases left in between. There are 17 residues in the CDR3.

The V gene is TRBV29-1, the J gene TRBJ2-7; D assignment may be TRBD1 or TRBD2 (5 bases each). Trimming shortened V by 4 bases and J by 4 bases, and 11 bases separated the two germline ends. The germline gives CDR1 SQVTM, CDR2 ANQGSEA. CDR3 length equals 12 residues. Here the CDR3 reads CSVVGDPYEQYF. The CDR3 region has the DNA TGCAGCGTTGTGGGGGACCCTTACGAGCAGTACTTC.

This chain joins TRBV3-1 and TRBJ2-7; D possibly corresponds to TRBD2 (5 bases). This CDR3 comprises 15 residues. Trimming shortened V by 1 base and J by 5 bases, and 15 bases separated the two germline ends. Per the germline V gene, CDR1 is LGHDT and CDR2 is YNNKEL (reference sequence). CDR3 coding DNA: TGTGCCAGCAGCCAAGTTTGGCTAGCCGTCAACGAGCAGTACTTC. Residues: CASSQVWLAVNEQYF.